This T cell receptor beta chain was obtained from a study of T cells after yellow fever vaccination. Overall study: Using CD3, CD45RA, CCR7 and CD95, the EM, EMRA, CM and Tscm memory subsets were sorted. Study outcomes and limitations: Sorted repertoires could include abundant contaminating clonotypes from bulk cells. Some clonotypes were seen in both the CD4 and the CD8 compartments. These made up a small share and likely arose from convergent recombination.

Making TCR cDNA involved 5'RACE template switching, which added UMIs and a universal primer site. TCRdb called the 5' RACE reads again in MiXCR, with one record for every CDR3 protein. The repertoire includes around 31,000 distinct CDR3 sequences, about 10% of them detected once, and 9% to 15% sits in the top ten. This clonotype was seen many times. Sequencing was performed on PBMCs, either bulk or a sorted T-cell subset (CD4+, CD8+, memory, or dextramer-sorted; not recorded which), taken around 16 days after the first yellow fever vaccination. The sequence came from a man in his late teens or twenties who received the YFV17D yellow fever vaccine.

The CDR3 DNA reads as TGTGCCAGCAGTTACTCCCTCGGAGGGCTGGATGGCTACACCTTC. It encodes CASSYSLGGLDGYTF. J is TRBJ1-2 and V is TRBV6-5; D not resolved. This CDR3 is built from 15 residues. Germline CDR1 and CDR2: MNHEY and SVGAGI. V lost 0 bases and J 6 bases, leaving 14 bases between the germline ends.